The 31 T cell receptor beta chains reported below all come from one sample, sequenced in a study of T cell clonotyping in hematopoietic cell transplantation. Libraries were prepared by immunoSEQ multiplex PCR; TCRdb keeps only in-frame clonotypes and omits some of them. The repertoire consists of 35,000 to 50,000 clones, with 85% occurring once and the leading ten covering around 3%. Time point in this sample: recipient sample about 28 days before transplant, after cytoreduction. The sample consisted of peripheral blood mononuclear cells, taken before stem cell transplant. The receptors were gathered from a man aged 55-75 years with acute myeloid leukemia. Some clones in this sample may be carry-over from other donors' samples.

The V call is TRBV11-3, the J call TRBJ2-5, with D maybe TRBD2 (5 bases). This CDR3 has 15 residues. Germline loops: CDR1 SGHNT, CDR2 YENEEA. The ends were cut back, 5 bases at V and 5 bases at J, with 18 bases in the middle. The CDR3 loop is CASSPEGLGEETQYF. CDR3 in DNA: TGTGCCAGCAGCCCCGAGGGTTTGGGTGAGGAGACCCAGTACTTC.

The V gene is TRBV28, the J gene TRBJ1-1; D unresolved. This CDR3 has 15 residues. V lost 7 bases and J lost 1, with 16 bases in between. From germline, CDR1 is MDHEN and CDR2 SYDVKM. In nucleotides, the CDR3 is TGTGCCAGCAATTCCAGGAGCCTGGGGAACACTGAAGCTTTCTTT. As protein: CASNSRSLGNTEAFF.

DNA of the CDR3: TGTGCCAGCAGCCGCGGGGCAGAAAGCAATCAGCCCCAGCATTTT. Its protein is CASSRGAESNQPQHF. V is TRBV21-1 and J is TRBJ1-5. TRBV21-1 corresponds to a pseudogene. The CDR3 has 15 residues.

In nucleotides, the CDR3 is TGTGCCAGCAGGTACAGGTTAGCTGAAGCTTTCTTT. Its translation: CASRYRLAEAFF. The genes are TRBV28 and TRBJ1-1, with D perhaps matching TRBD1 (5 bases). V was cut by 6 bases and J by 6 bases, with 11 bases left in between. Germline CDR1 reads MDHEN; CDR2 reads SYDVKM. The CDR3 spans 12 residues. Together with reference TRBV28 and TRBJ1-1, the CDR3 gives the full variable domain: DVKVTQSSRYLVKRTGEKVFLECVQDMDHENMFWYRQDPGLGLRLIYFSYDVKMKEKGDIPEGYSVSREKKERFSLILESASTNQTSMYLCASRYRLAEAFFGQGTRLTVV.

V and J are TRBV7-2 and TRBJ2-2; D is unresolved. CDR1 is SGHTA and CDR2 is FQGNSA in the germline V gene. The CDR3 covers 12 residues. Between the trimmed V and J ends, which lost 1 base and 6 bases, there was a span of 3 bases. The CDR3 spells CASSLGPGELFF. The DNA for the CDR3 is TGTGCCAGCAGCTTAGGTCCCGGGGAGCTGTTTTTT.

This clone was seen a single time. The gene calls are TRBV7-2 and TRBJ2-7; 7 positions match TRBD1. The CDR3 is made up of 14 amino acids. Germline V gives CDR1 SGHTA, CDR2 FQGNSA. After removal of 3 bases from V and 4 bases from J, the junction contained 6 bases not matched to a gene. In DNA, the CDR3 is TGTGCCAGCAGCTTTACAGACAGGGATTACGAGCAGTACTTC. Residues: CASSFTDRDYEQYF.

The chain is built from TRBV7-2 and TRBJ1-4; 8 nucleotides align to TRBD1. The CDR3 covers 14 residues. Trimming at V came to 4 bases and at J to 7 bases, leaving 5 bases not matched to a gene. Looked up from germline, CDR1 is SGHTA and CDR2 is FQGNSA. The chain's CDR3 is CASSSNRGSEKLFF. The CDR3 coding sequence is TGTGCCAGCAGCTCGAACAGGGGGAGTGAAAAACTGTTTTTT.

The gene calls are TRBV2 and TRBJ2-1; 7 bases are a match to TRBD2. This CDR3 is 14 amino acids long. J lost 5 bases, V lost 5 bases, and 6 bases had no gene match. From germline, CDR1 is SNHLY and CDR2 FYNNEI. The CDR3 is CASSNWGGDNEQFF. CDR3 nucleotides: TGTGCCAGCAGTAATTGGGGGGGGGACAATGAGCAGTTCTTC.

This clone was seen a few times. V usage is TRBV7-2 and J usage is TRBJ2-4, with D possibly being TRBD1 (6 bases). The length of the CDR3 is 16 residues. Germline V gene sequence: CDR1 SGHTA, CDR2 FQGNSA. The V gene lost 5 bases and the J gene lost 4 bases, with 18 bases spanning the gap. The CDR3 sequence: CASSQDSRPNKNIQYF. In DNA form, the CDR3 reads TGTGCCAGCAGCCAGGACAGTCGGCCCAATAAAAACATTCAGTACTTC.

The chain carries TRBV4-1 and TRBJ2-3, with D perhaps TRBD1 (6 bases). Per germline, CDR1 MGHRA and CDR2 YSYEKL. The V and J ends lost 1 base and 2 bases respectively, with 10 bases between them. The CDR3 loop spans 15 amino acids. The CDR3 bases are TGCGCCAGCAGCCAAGCCGGACAGAACACAGATACGCAGTATTTT. It codes for CASSQAGQNTDTQYF.

This chain connects TRBV14 to TRBJ1-5; D not certain. In germline, CDR1 is SGHDN, CDR2 FVKESK. The CDR3 extends over 13 amino acids. V lost 0 bases and J 7 bases, leaving 7 bases between the germline ends. The CDR3 protein is CASSQDHRQPQHF. The CDR3 DNA follows: TGTGCCAGCAGCCAAGATCATCGGCAGCCCCAGCATTTT.

This chain joins TRBV28 and TRBJ1-6; D unclear. This CDR3 has 15 amino acids. The ends were cut back, 2 bases at V and 2 bases at J, with 7 bases in the middle. CDR1 MDHEN and CDR2 SYDVKM come from the germline V gene. The CDR3 DNA is TGTGCCAGCAGTTTAGCGGGGACCTATAATTCACCCCTCCACTTT. This translates into CASSLAGTYNSPLHF.

This chain uses TRBV7-2 with TRBJ2-7; TRBD2 agrees at 9 bases. Germline assignment: CDR1 SGHTA and CDR2 FQGNSA. V lost 5 bases, J lost 3 bases, and 8 bases stayed unmatched. CDR3 size: 15 residues. The chain's CDR3 is CASSPSGRGGYEQYF. The CDR3 bases are TGTGCCAGCAGCCCCTCAGGGCGGGGGGGCTACGAGCAGTACTTC.

The rearrangement joins TRBV6-5 to TRBJ1-2; D uncertain. Trimming removed 0 bases from V and 4 bases from J, with 15 bases in between. CDR3 size: 16 residues. Germline CDR1 MNHEY, CDR2 SVGAGI. CDR3 sequence reads: CASSYSWESGSYGYTF. The CDR3 DNA sequence: TGTGCCAGCAGTTACTCTTGGGAATCGGGGTCCTATGGCTACACCTTC.

This chain links TRBV7-3 with TRBJ2-2; a possible D gene is TRBD1 (5 bases). Germline V lookup: CDR1 SGHTA, CDR2 FQGTGA. The germline V and J ends were trimmed by 5 bases and 1 base, with 8 bases remaining between them. This CDR3 contains 14 residues. CDR3 in amino acids: CASSPTVNTGELFF. The CDR3 nucleotides are TGTGCCAGCAGCCCGACAGTGAACACCGGGGAGCTGTTTTTT.

The sample holds one count of this clone. Other DNA variants within this sample encode the same CDR3. J is TRBJ2-2 and V is TRBV7-2; weak D call: TRBD1 (6 bases). CDR3 length: 15 residues. Germline lookup yields CDR1 SGHTA and CDR2 FQGNSA. Trimming pared 3 bases from V and 5 bases from J, leaving 13 bases between. In DNA form, the CDR3 reads TGTGCCAGCAGCTTTTCACAGGGCGATACCGGGGAGCTGTTTTTT. Its protein is CASSFSQGDTGELFF.

This clone was recorded only once. V is TRBV27 and J is TRBJ2-7, with 8 nucleotides matching TRBD1. CDR1 MNHEY and CDR2 SMNVEV come from the germline V gene (reference sequence). The CDR3 length is 15 residues. With V trimmed by 5 bases and J by 5 bases, 11 bases remained unmatched. CDR3 sequence reads: CASSMSYGQGNEQYF. The CDR3 DNA is TGTGCCAGCAGTATGTCGTACGGACAGGGTAACGAGCAGTACTTC.

V usage is TRBV7-2 and J usage is TRBJ2-7; TRBD2 agrees at 8 bases. Trimming removed 5 bases from V and 3 bases from J; junction bases left unmatched: 12. This CDR3 has 16 amino acids. CDR1 is SGHTA, CDR2 FQGNSA, per germline. For the CDR3, the DNA is TGTGCCAGCAGCATAGGCGGCGGGGGGAACCGCTACGAGCAGTACTTC. Encoded protein: CASSIGGGGNRYEQYF.

The chain links TRBV5-1 to TRBJ2-7, with D possibly being TRBD1 (5 bases). This CDR3 region has 14 residues. V was clipped by 1 base and J by 2 bases, with 10 bases between them. The V gene's germline CDR1 is SGHRS and CDR2 YFSETQ. The CDR3 region is CASSLSDRAYEQYF. CDR3 DNA: TGCGCCAGCAGCTTGAGTGACAGAGCCTACGAGCAGTACTTC.

The chain employs TRBV5-1 and TRBJ2-2; maybe TRBD1 (5 bases). Trimming left V 0 bases short and J 6 bases short, with 9 bases between. The CDR3 runs to 14 residues. Germline CDR1 and CDR2: SGHRS and YFSETQ. The CDR3 region is CASSLGRAAGELFF. Here the CDR3 DNA reads TGCGCCAGCAGCTTGGGCAGGGCTGCCGGGGAGCTGTTTTTT.

This clone has just a few counts. The chain has TRBV10-3 and TRBJ1-5; D unresolved. This CDR3 contains 12 residues. V shed 11 bases and J shed 4 bases, with 12 bases lying between them. CDR1 and CDR2 from the germline V gene are ENHRY and SYGVKD. The CDR3 DNA follows: TGTGCCGCAGGCGTCTCAAATCAGCCCCAGCATTTT. This gives the protein CAAGVSNQPQHF.

V gene TRBV4-3 combines with J gene TRBJ1-2; D remains ambiguous. V was shortened by 3 bases and J by 7 bases, with 6 bases between the two germline ends. CDR1 is LGHNA, CDR2 YSLEER, per germline. The CDR3 length is 11 residues. The CDR3 bases are TGCGCCAGCAGCCAGCTAGGTGGCTACACCTTC. Translated: CASSQLGGYTF.

V and J are TRBV9 and TRBJ2-3; D assignment may be TRBD1 or TRBD2 (6 bases each). Trimming took 6 bases from V and 0 from J, leaving 11 bases between them. The CDR3 totals 14 residues. CDR1 and CDR2 (germline): SGDLS, YYNGEE. CDR3 DNA: TGTGCCAGCAAAAGGGGGACTAGCACAGATACGCAGTATTTT. Translating gives CASKRGTSTDTQYF.

The chain links TRBV4-2 to TRBJ2-7, with 12 bases fitting TRBD2. V trimming: 0 bases; J trimming: 3 bases; junction bases outside the gene matches: 0. The CDR3 is made up of 15 amino acids. Germline CDR1 is LGHNA and CDR2 is YNFKEQ. CDR3 residues: CASSQETSGSYEQYF. The CDR3 DNA sequence: TGTGCCAGCAGCCAAGAGACTAGCGGGAGCTACGAGCAGTACTTC.

This clone was seen only once. The chain employs TRBV18 and TRBJ1-2; perhaps TRBD1 as D (5 bases). There are 14 residues in the CDR3. Germline loops: CDR1 KGHSH, CDR2 LQKENI. The V end was cut by 5 bases, the J end by 1 base, with 11 bases between. CDR3 amino acids: CASSVDRDNYGYTF. CDR3 nucleotide sequence: TGTGCCAGCTCAGTAGACAGAGATAACTATGGCTACACCTTC.

The gene calls are TRBV4-1 and TRBJ2-7, with 8 bases fitting TRBD1. CDR1 and CDR2 (germline): MGHRA, YSYEKL. This CDR3 contains 16 residues. V gave up 0 bases and J gave up 3 bases; unmatched junction bases: 7. In DNA, the CDR3 is TGCGCCAGCAGCCAAGATTACCCTGGACAGGGCTACGAGCAGTACTTC. Amino acids: CASSQDYPGQGYEQYF.

The rearrangement joins TRBV25-1 to TRBJ2-7; D is perhaps TRBD1 or TRBD2 (5 bases each). Looked up from germline, CDR1 is MGHDK and CDR2 is SYGVNS. This CDR3 is built from 12 residues. Trimming took off 7 bases at V and 4 bases at J, with 11 bases between the two ends. The CDR3 protein is CASKRGRYEQYF. The CDR3 DNA follows: TGTGCCAGCAAGAGGGGCCGGTACGAGCAGTACTTC.

The V call is TRBV9, the J call TRBJ2-7; D is undetermined. CDR1 and CDR2 (germline): SGDLS, YYNGEE. This CDR3 has 15 amino acids. V dropped 1 base and J dropped 4 bases, with 15 bases sitting between them. The CDR3 loop reads CASSVSQSRAYEQYF. CDR3 DNA: TGTGCCAGCAGCGTAAGTCAGTCAAGGGCTTACGAGCAGTACTTC.

The rearrangement links TRBV2 to TRBJ1-2; D uncertain. The CDR3 runs 12 residues. Trimming shortened V by 8 bases and J by 1 base, and 8 bases separated the two germline ends. Germline V gene lookup returns CDR1 SNHLY and CDR2 FYNNEI. CDR3: CASHELNYGYTF. The CDR3, as DNA: TGTGCCAGCCATGAACTTAACTATGGCTACACCTTC.

This chain connects TRBV4-1 to TRBJ1-5; D unresolved. Germline CDR1 and CDR2: MGHRA and YSYEKL. This CDR3 is built from 13 residues. Trimming shortened V by 3 bases and J by 6 bases, and 9 bases separated the two germline ends. The CDR3 loop reads CASSQDGSQPQHF. DNA of the CDR3: TGCGCCAGCAGCCAGGACGGCAGTCAGCCCCAGCATTTT.

V gene TRBV28 combines with J gene TRBJ1-5; D remains unclear. Per the germline V gene, CDR1 is MDHEN and CDR2 is SYDVKM. The ends were cut back, 3 bases at V and 7 bases at J, with 7 bases in the middle. The CDR3 spans 12 residues. The DNA for the CDR3 is TGTGCCAGCAGTTTGGACGGACAGCCCCAGCATTTT. The encoded protein is CASSLDGQPQHF.